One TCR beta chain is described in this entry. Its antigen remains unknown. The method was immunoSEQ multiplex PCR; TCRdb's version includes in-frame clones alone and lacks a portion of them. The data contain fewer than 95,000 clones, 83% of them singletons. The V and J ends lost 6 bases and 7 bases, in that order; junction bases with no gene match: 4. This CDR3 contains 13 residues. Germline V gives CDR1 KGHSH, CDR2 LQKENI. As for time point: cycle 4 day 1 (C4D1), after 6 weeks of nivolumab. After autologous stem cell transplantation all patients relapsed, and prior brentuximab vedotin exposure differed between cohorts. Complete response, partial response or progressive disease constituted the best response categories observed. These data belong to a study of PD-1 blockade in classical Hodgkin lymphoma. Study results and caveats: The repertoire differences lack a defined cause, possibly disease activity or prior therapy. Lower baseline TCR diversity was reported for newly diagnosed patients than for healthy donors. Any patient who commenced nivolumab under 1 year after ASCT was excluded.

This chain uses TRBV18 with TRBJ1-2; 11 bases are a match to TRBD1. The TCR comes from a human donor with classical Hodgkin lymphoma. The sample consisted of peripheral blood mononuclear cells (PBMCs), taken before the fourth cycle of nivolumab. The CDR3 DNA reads TGTGCCAGCTCGCCCGGACAGGGGGCTGGCTACACCTTC. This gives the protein CASSPGQGAGYTF.